This TCR beta chain comes out of a study of cytomegalovirus exposure and HLA in healthy donors. At collection, donors were nominally healthy, but unrecorded immune exposures were probable. Primers included in the PCR were 60 Vbeta and 13 Jbeta primers. Profiled with immunoSEQ multiplex PCR; TCRdb holds only in-frame clones, not every one. The listing records 100,000 or so clones. Sequenced: PBMCs. This sequence originates from a man aged 50 to 59 in good health and CMV-seronegative.

The CDR3 DNA reads TGTGCCAGCAGTTCCTCAGGGATCCTCCATGGCTACACCTTC. This codes for CASSSSGILHGYTF. V and J are TRBV28 and TRBJ1-2; possibly TRBD1 for D (5 bases). The germline V gene encodes CDR1 MDHEN and CDR2 SYDVKM. This CDR3 region has 14 residues. The ends were cut back, 4 bases at V and 6 bases at J, with 15 bases in the middle.